The T cell receptor (beta chain) under discussion was sequenced for a study of shared clonotypes between healthy human individuals. The study drew its donors from healthy HIV-negative adults without recent acute infections or vaccinations. Germline lookup yields CDR1 LNHDA and CDR2 SQIVND (reference sequence). The CDR3 length is 11 residues. Deletions cut 6 bases from V and 4 bases from J, with 6 bases between. Here immunoSEQ multiplex PCR was the method, and the copy in TCRdb shows in-frame clones only, minus some. The sample holds some 1 million clones, roughly 75% seen once. The sample taken for sequencing was memory CD4+ T cells sorted from blood. The subset was: CD45RA-negative fraction. This sequence was found in a man between 18 and 29 years old in good health. This sequence joins TRBV19 and TRBJ1-1; unclear D gene. Here the CDR3 reads CASSYSTEAFF. The CDR3 nucleotides read TGTGCCAGTAGCTACAGCACTGAAGCTTTCTTT.